These 10 T cell receptor beta chains originate from one sample sequenced in a study of CD8 T cells in ankylosing spondylitis. Antigens for these TCRs are unknown. TCRdb re-derived calls from the 5' RACE reads in MiXCR, one entry per CDR3 protein. The data show about 500,000 distinct CDR3 sequences, approximately 5% seen once. Study-level results: A TCR beta motif made of 7 to 9 highly homologous variants seemed typical of ankylosing spondylitis blood.

Sequenced input: blood, either unsorted or a sorted T cell fraction (not recorded which). These receptors were taken from a male donor with ankylosing spondylitis.

The chain couples TRBV4-3 to TRBJ1-6; D possibly corresponds to TRBD1 (6 bases). CDR3 length: 16 residues. Trimming shortened V by 0 bases and J by 6 bases, and 12 bases separated the two germline ends. Germline CDR1 is LGHNA and CDR2 is YSLEER. CDR3 protein: CASSQDMGAGNSPLHF. CDR3 coding DNA: TGCGCCAGCAGCCAAGATATGGGGGCGGGTAATTCACCCCTCCACTTT.

This clonotype appeared many times. V is TRBV28 and J is TRBJ1-1; maybe TRBD1 (6 bases). Trimming took off 2 bases at V and 1 base at J, with 11 bases between the two ends. Germline-derived CDR1 and CDR2 are MDHEN and SYDVKM. This CDR3 spans 15 amino acids. In DNA form, the CDR3 reads TGTGCCAGCAGTTTAAATTCGGGGGCGAACACTGAAGCTTTCTTT. Its translation: CASSLNSGANTEAFF.

There are many counts of this clonotype. The rearrangement links TRBV6-2 or TRBV6-3 to TRBJ1-5, with D maybe TRBD1 (6 bases). The CDR3 runs to 13 residues. The V gene lost 6 bases and the J gene lost 7 bases, with 13 bases spanning the gap. CDR1 and CDR2 (germline): MNHEY, SVGEGT. CDR3 nucleotides: TGTGCCAGCAGCTACACAGGGACGCAGCCCCAGCATTTT. It codes for CASSYTGTQPQHF.

Ten or more counts support this clonotype. V is TRBV4-2 and J is TRBJ1-4; D uncertain. CDR3 size: 16 residues. The V gene's germline CDR1 is LGHNA and CDR2 YNFKEQ. Trimming pared 1 base from V and 8 bases from J, leaving 17 bases between. CDR3 in amino acids: CASSQVETLVYEKLFF. The CDR3 nucleotides read TGTGCCAGCAGCCAAGTCGAGACTCTCGTGTACGAAAAACTGTTTTTT.

This clonotype was observed at least ten times. CDR3 coding DNA: TGTGCCAGCAGTATACTAGCGGGAGGGCCCGGGGAGCAGTTCTTC. Amino acid sequence: CASSILAGGPGEQFF. This sequence joins TRBV6-4 and TRBJ2-1, with 13 positions matching TRBD2. With V trimmed by 5 bases and J by 10 bases, 8 bases remained unmatched. Germline-derived CDR1 and CDR2 are MRHNA and SNTAGT. The CDR3 has 15 amino acids.

Ten or more counts support this clonotype. The V call is TRBV20-1, the J call TRBJ1-1, with D hard to call. Germline-derived CDR1 and CDR2 are DFQATT and SNEGSKA (reference sequence). V lost 4 bases, J lost 1 base, and 7 bases lay in between. The CDR3 runs to 12 residues. CDR3 DNA sequence: TGCAGTGCTACCCAACAGAACACTGAAGCTTTCTTT. This codes for CSATQQNTEAFF.

This clonotype was counted at least ten times. The V gene is TRBV29-1, the J gene TRBJ2-7, with D possibly being TRBD1 (6 bases). The CDR3 totals 12 residues. CDR1 and CDR2 from the germline V gene are SQVTM and ANQGSEA. The ends were cut back, 3 bases at V and 4 bases at J, with 10 bases in the middle. The CDR3 region is CSVEEQGYEQYF. DNA of the CDR3: TGCAGCGTTGAGGAGCAGGGGTACGAGCAGTACTTC.

This clonotype was seen repeatedly, ten times or more. The V and J genes are TRBV5-4 and TRBJ2-5, with D unclear. Trimming left V 1 base short and J 5 bases short, with 9 bases between. The CDR3 consists of 13 residues. CDR1 SGHNT and CDR2 YYREEE come from the germline V gene (reference sequence). The CDR3 DNA is TGTGCCAGCAGCTTGCACACCAAGGAGACCCAGTACTTC. It is translated as CASSLHTKETQYF.

As for this clonotype: This could be a read error, since a much larger clone is one nucleotide away. The V and J genes are TRBV7-2 and TRBJ2-1, with TRBD2 matching 7 bases. Germline CDR1 is SGHTA and CDR2 is FQGNSA. This CDR3 is built from 13 residues. With 4 bases clipped from V and 9 bases from J, the junction kept 6 bases outside the gene matches. This CDR3 reads CASSSTTSSEQFF. The CDR3 DNA follows: TGTGCCAGCAGCTCAACGACTAGCTCTGAGCAGTTCTTC.

This clonotype was found many times. CDR3 DNA sequence: TGCAGCGTTGAAGATCTGCCCTACGAGCAGTACTTC. This encodes CSVEDLPYEQYF. The rearrangement links TRBV29-1 to TRBJ2-7, with D unclear. This CDR3 contains 12 residues. Trimming pared 0 bases from V and 2 bases from J, leaving 5 bases between. Germline CDR1 and CDR2: SQVTM and ANQGSEA.